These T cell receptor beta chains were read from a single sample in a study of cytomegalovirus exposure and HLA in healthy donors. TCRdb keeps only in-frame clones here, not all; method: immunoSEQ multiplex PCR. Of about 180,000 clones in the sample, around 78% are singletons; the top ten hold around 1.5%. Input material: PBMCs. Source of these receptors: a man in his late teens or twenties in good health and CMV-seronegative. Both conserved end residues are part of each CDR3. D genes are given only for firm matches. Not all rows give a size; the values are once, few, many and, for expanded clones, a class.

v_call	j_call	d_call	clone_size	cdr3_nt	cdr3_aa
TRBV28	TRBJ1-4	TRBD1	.	TGTGCCAGCAGTTTATCACGACAGGGTTCGGTAACTAATGAAAAACTGTTTTTT	CASSLSRQGSVTNEKLFF
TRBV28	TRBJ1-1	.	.	TGTGCCAGCAGTTCCGCCGGGGGGTCTTGTGAAGCTTTCTTT	CASSSAGGSCEAFF
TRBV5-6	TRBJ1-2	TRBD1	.	TGTGCCAGCAGCGCCGCGGGACAGGGCAACTATGGCTACACCTTC	CASSAAGQGNYGYTF
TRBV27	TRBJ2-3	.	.	TGTGCCAGCAGTCAGGCCCTCACAGATACGCAGTATTTT	CASSQALTDTQYF
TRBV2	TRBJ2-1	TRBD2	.	TGTGCCAGCAGAGGAGGCGGGGGGGGGTGGAATGAGCAGTTCTTC	CASRGGGGGWNEQFF
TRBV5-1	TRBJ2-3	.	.	TGCGCCAGCAGCTTGGGGCCGGGGGGCACAGATACGCAGTATTTT	CASSLGPGGTDTQYF
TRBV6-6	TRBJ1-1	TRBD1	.	TGTGCCAGCAGTCGACAGGGGTACACTGAAGCTTTCTTT	CASSRQGYTEAFF
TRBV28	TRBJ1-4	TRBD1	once	TGTGCCAGCAGCTCAGGGGGAACTAATGAAAAACTGTTTTTT	CASSSGGTNEKLFF
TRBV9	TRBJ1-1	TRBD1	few	TGTGCCAGCAGCACCAGCGGACAGGGAGGCGACACTGAAGCTTTCTTT	CASSTSGQGGDTEAFF
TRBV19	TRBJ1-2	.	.	TGTGCCAGTAGTATTCCGGCAGGGGTGTATGGCTACACCTTC	CASSIPAGVYGYTF
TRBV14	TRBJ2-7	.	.	TGTGCCAGCAGCCAAGACGAGGGCCGAGAGCAGTACTTC	CASSQDEGREQYF
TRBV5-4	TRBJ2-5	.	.	TGTGCCAGCAGCCCAGGAGAGACCCAGTACTTC	CASSPGETQYF
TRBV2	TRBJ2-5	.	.	TGTGCCAGCAGTCGAAACAAACAAGAGACCCAGTACTTC	CASSRNKQETQYF
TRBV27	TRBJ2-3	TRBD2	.	TGTGCCAGCAGTTTAGACCGGGGGGGGGCAGATACGCAGTATTTT	CASSLDRGGADTQYF
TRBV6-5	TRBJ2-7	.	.	TGTGCCACCCAGATAAACTCCTACGAGCAGTACTTC	CATQINSYEQYF
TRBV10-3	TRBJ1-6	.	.	TGTGCCATCAGTGAACGGGGGGCGGAATCACCCCTCCACTTT	CAISERGAESPLHF
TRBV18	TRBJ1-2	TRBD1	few	TGTGCCAGCTCACCACCGGGCAGGGGGCTCGGCTACACCTTC	CASSPPGRGLGYTF
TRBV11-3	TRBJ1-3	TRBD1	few	TGTGCCAGCAGCTTAGATAAGACAGGGATGAAAAACACCATATATTTT	CASSLDKTGMKNTIYF
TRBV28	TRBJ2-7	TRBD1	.	TGTGCCAGCAGTTTATTGGACAGGGGCCACGAGCAGTACTTC	CASSLLDRGHEQYF
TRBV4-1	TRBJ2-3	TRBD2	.	TGCGCCAGCAGCCAAGGGAAAAGCGGGGGGGCCGGAGATACGCAGTATTTT	CASSQGKSGGAGDTQYF
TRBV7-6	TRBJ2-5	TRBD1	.	TGTGCCAGCAGTAAACAGGGGTGGGAGACCCAGTACTTC	CASSKQGWETQYF
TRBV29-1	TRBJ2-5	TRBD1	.	TGCAGCGCCCGAACAGGGGGTCCAGAGACCCGGTACTTC	CSARTGGPETRYF
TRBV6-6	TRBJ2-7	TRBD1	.	TGTGCCAGCAGTCACCCCTTCCTCGGGACAGGACACGAGCAGTACTTC	CASSHPFLGTGHEQYF